The 10 T cell receptor beta chains below come from one sample, sequenced in a study of control samples from healthy donors and cancer patients. Profiled with immunoSEQ multiplex PCR; TCRdb holds only in-frame clones, not every one. Among 55,000 to 65,000 clones listed, approximately 87% were seen once. The specimen sequenced was PBMCs. These TCRs come from a woman aged 55-75 years with lung cancer.

CDR3 nucleotide sequence: TGTGCCAGCAGCTTAAGACAGCTAGAGACCCAGTACTTC. This codes for CASSLRQLETQYF. The V and J genes are TRBV7-3 and TRBJ2-5, with D perhaps TRBD1 (5 bases). The V end lost 1 base, the J end lost 4 bases, and 7 bases lay between the germline ends. Germline lookup yields CDR1 SGHTA and CDR2 FQGTGA. The CDR3 sequence is 13 residues long.

The rearrangement joins TRBV2 to TRBJ1-2; 10 bases are a match to TRBD1. V was pared by 7 bases and J by 9 bases, with 5 bases of the junction left unmatched. Germline V gene data show CDR1 as SNHLY and CDR2 as FYNNEI. This CDR3 region has 12 residues. The CDR3 reads CASKWTGGSYTF. The CDR3 DNA is TGTGCCAGCAAATGGACAGGGGGGAGCTACACCTTC. The whole variable domain, remainder taken from reference TRBV2 and TRBJ1-2, is EPEVTQTPSHQVTQMGQEVILRCVPISNHLYFYWYRQILGQKVEFLVSFYNNEISEKSEIFDDQFSVERPDGSNFTLKIRSTKLEDSAMYFCASKWTGGSYTFGSGTRLTVV.

This chain joins TRBV18 and TRBJ1-1, with D maybe TRBD1 (5 bases). The CDR3 is 14 amino acids. Germline loops: CDR1 KGHSH, CDR2 LQKENI. Trimming removed 8 bases from V and 1 base from J, with 14 bases in between. The CDR3 region has the DNA TGTGCCAGCGTCACGAGTCAGGGGAACACTGAAGCTTTCTTT. It translates to CASVTSQGNTEAFF.

Only a few counts were recorded for this clone. Different DNA sequences within this sample yield the same CDR3. The rearrangement links TRBV5-1 to TRBJ2-5; 12 bases map to TRBD2. The trim removed 3 bases at V and 2 bases at J, leaving 5 bases unmatched. The CDR3 has 16 amino acids. Germline CDR1 is SGHRS and CDR2 is YFSETQ. The CDR3 DNA is TGCGCCAGCAGCTCCGGGACTAGCGGGTTACAAGAGACCCAGTACTTC. Its protein is CASSSGTSGLQETQYF.

This clone has only a few counts. This CDR3 is CASSWMSGIQPQHF. Written as DNA, the CDR3 is TGTGCCAGCAGCTGGATGTCAGGGATCCAGCCCCAGCATTTT. The chain recombines TRBV11-3 with TRBJ1-5; D may be TRBD1 (5 bases). This CDR3 region has 14 residues. Germline V gene lookup returns CDR1 SGHNT and CDR2 YENEEA. Trimming stripped 4 bases from V and 7 bases from J, with 14 bases between.

This chain uses TRBV10-1 with TRBJ1-5; D ambiguous. The CDR3 runs 16 residues. Trimming took off 0 bases at V and 2 bases at J, with 11 bases between the two ends. Looked up from germline, CDR1 is WNHNN and CDR2 is SYGVQD (reference sequence). The CDR3 region has the DNA TGCGCCAGCAGTGAGTCTGGCAGTTTGGGCAATCAGCCCCAGCATTTT. Its protein is CASSESGSLGNQPQHF.

This clone was seen a single time. This rearrangement joins TRBV6-5 to TRBJ1-1; unclear D gene. Germline loops: CDR1 MNHEY, CDR2 SVGAGI. V lost 6 bases to trimming and J lost 7 bases, with 12 bases between them. The CDR3 is made up of 12 amino acids. The chain's CDR3 is CASRVGWDEAFF. The CDR3 DNA is TGTGCCAGCAGGGTGGGGTGGGATGAAGCTTTCTTT.

This clone appeared a single time. The chain joins TRBV21-1 to TRBJ1-1. TRBV21-1 is a listed pseudogene. The CDR3 contains 15 residues. The CDR3 DNA sequence: TGTGCCAGCAGCAAACGGTATAGGCTGAACACTGAAGCTTTCTTT. Its protein product is CASSKRYRLNTEAFF.

This rearrangement joins TRBV12-3 or TRBV12-4 to TRBJ2-7, with D perhaps matching TRBD1 or TRBD2 (6 bases each). The CDR3 covers 13 residues. Trimming removed 8 bases from V and 2 bases from J, with 13 bases in between. The CDR3 bases are TGTGCCAGCCTTGGGGGGCCCCCCTACGAGCAGTACTTC. Residues: CASLGGPPYEQYF.

This rearrangement joins TRBV2 to TRBJ1-2; maybe TRBD1 (6 bases). The V end was cut by 7 bases, the J end by 4 bases, with 19 bases between. The length of the CDR3 is 15 residues. CDR1 and CDR2 from the germline V gene are SNHLY and FYNNEI. The CDR3 loop reads CASKLNREGGYGYTF. The DNA for the CDR3 is TGTGCCAGCAAGTTGAACAGGGAGGGCGGCTATGGCTACACCTTC.